This T cell receptor beta chain was recovered during a study of T cell responses to AZD1222 COVID-19 vaccine. Only in-frame clones appear in the TCRdb table, and some are missing; sequencing was by immunoSEQ multiplex PCR. The sample lists about 120,000 clones, about 90% occurring once. Germline V gene data show CDR1 as LGHDT and CDR2 as YNNKEL (reference sequence). This CDR3 is built from 15 residues. V lost 0 bases and J 7 bases, leaving 15 bases between the germline ends. The chain is built from TRBV3-1 (or the pseudogene TRBV3-2) and TRBJ1-2; D might be TRBD1 (6 bases). The TCR was taken from an adult in good health. The specimen comprised peripheral blood, sampled on day 0 of AZD1222 vaccination. CDR3 DNA sequence: TGTGCCAGCAGCCAAGAAAGTCAGGGGAAGTTTGGCTACACCTTC. Its protein is CASSQESQGKFGYTF.